These 27 T cell receptor beta chains share one sample of origin, sequenced in a study of T-cell reconstitution after alpha-beta-depleted transplantation in children. Researchers prepared the TCRbeta library using unique molecular identifiers, the study reports. TCRdb re-derived calls from the PCR reads in MiXCR, one entry per CDR3 protein. The sample includes under 450,000 distinct CDR3 sequences, roughly 15% of them seen just once. This specimen consisted of PBMCs, mostly from graft donor cells, obtained 360 days after TCRalphabeta/CD19-depleted stem cell transplant. The receptors come from a boy under two years old who had a stem cell transplant for Wiskott-Aldrich syndrome, so the T cells may come from the graft donor.

To note about this clonotype: The junction shows a germline mismatch at one end, possibly a read error. The chain is built from TRBV15 and TRBJ2-7; D perhaps matches TRBD1 (6 bases). Germline assignment: CDR1 LNHNV and CDR2 YYDKDF (reference sequence). This CDR3 is 13 amino acids long. The CDR3 sequence: CATSRDRTAASHF. The CDR3 DNA is TGTGCCACCAGCAGAGATAGGACAGCAGCTTCTCACTTC. Full variable domain (rest looked up from reference TRBV15 and TRBJ2-7): DAMVIQNPRYQVTQFGKPVTLSCSQTLNHNVMYWYQQKSSQAPKLLFHYYDKDFNNEADTPDNFQSRRPNTSFCFLDIRSPGLGDTAMYLCATSRDRTAASHFGPGTRLTVT.

The V call is TRBV5-1, the J call TRBJ2-7, with D uncertain. V was cut by 7 bases and J by 3 bases, with 17 bases left in between. CDR1 is SGHRS and CDR2 is YFSETQ in the germline V gene. The CDR3 contains 14 residues. CDR3 sequence (DNA): TGCGCCAGCTCCCGGCGTCGTTGGGACTACGAGCAGTACTTC. Protein sequence: CASSRRRWDYEQYF. Drawing the rest from reference TRBV5-1 and TRBJ2-7, the complete variable domain is KAGVTQTPRYLIKTRGQQVTLSCSPISGHRSVSWYQQTPGQGLQFLFEYFSETQRNKGNFPGRFSGRQFSNSRSEMNVSTLELGDSALYLCASSRRRWDYEQYFGPGTRLTVT.

As regards this clonotype: Germline is not matched at one junction end, which may reflect a read error. The chain joins TRBV11-2 to TRBJ2-1; D is uncertain. This CDR3 spans 12 amino acids. Per the germline V gene, CDR1 is SGHAT and CDR2 is FQNNGV. CDR3 nucleotides: TGTGCCAGCAGCTCTGGGCGAGGCTGGAAAGGCTTC. Protein product: CASSSGRGWKGF. Based on the CDR3 plus reference TRBV11-2 and TRBJ2-1, the full variable domain is EAGVAQSPRYKIIEKRQSVAFWCNPISGHATLYWYQQILGQGPKLLIQFQNNGVVDDSQLPKDRFSAERLKGVDSTLKIQPAKLEDSAVYLCASSSGRGWKGFGPGTRLTVL.

CDR3 DNA sequence: TGTGCCACCAGCAGAGAATCCGGGACAGGGTACAATGAGCAGTTCTTC. Its protein is CATSRESGTGYNEQFF. V and J are TRBV15 and TRBJ2-1, with TRBD1 matching 9 bases. The CDR3 totals 16 residues. Germline assignment: CDR1 LNHNV and CDR2 YYDKDF (reference sequence). Trimming removed 0 bases from V and 4 bases from J; junction bases left unmatched: 4.

This clonotype came up a few times. The chain carries TRBV5-5 and TRBJ2-2, with 9 bases matching TRBD2. Losses at the gene ends were 3 bases for V and 6 bases for J; bases not matched to a gene: 3. The length of the CDR3 is 14 residues. Germline CDR1 SGHKS, CDR2 YYEKEE (reference sequence). The CDR3 sequence is CASSSSGMAGELFF. CDR3 nucleotide sequence: TGTGCCAGCAGCTCTAGCGGGATGGCCGGGGAGCTGTTTTTT.

This sequence joins TRBV11-3 and TRBJ2-7; the match to TRBD2 covers 8 bases. The CDR3 covers 15 residues. The V gene end was trimmed by 3 bases and the J gene end by 2 bases; junction bases not matched to a gene: 6. Germline V CDR1 and CDR2: SGHNT, YENEEA. This chain's CDR3 is CASSLSGSPAYEQYF. The CDR3 DNA reads as TGTGCCAGCAGCTTGAGCGGGAGCCCAGCCTACGAGCAGTACTTC.

Many counts were recorded for this clonotype. The chain carries TRBV9 and TRBJ2-7, with 10 bases fitting TRBD1. Per the germline V gene, CDR1 is SGDLS and CDR2 is YYNGEE. This CDR3 contains 15 residues. Trimming at V came to 4 bases and at J to 6 bases, leaving 10 bases not matched to a gene. The CDR3 DNA reads as TGTGCCAGCAGCCTAACGACAGGGGGCATCCCCGAGCAGTACTTC. Translated: CASSLTTGGIPEQYF.

This clonotype has a handful of counts. The chain uses TRBV20-1 and TRBJ2-5; TRBD2 agrees at 9 bases. Trimming took 5 bases from V and 5 from J; bases not matched to a gene: 9. From germline, CDR1 is DFQATT and CDR2 SNEGSKA (reference sequence). This CDR3 comprises 14 residues. As DNA, the CDR3 is TGCAGTGCTCCTTTAGCGGGAGTTCAGGAGACCCAGTACTTC. As protein: CSAPLAGVQETQYF.

The V gene is TRBV5-1, the J gene TRBJ2-2, with D perhaps TRBD1 or TRBD2 (5 bases each). The CDR3 is 15 amino acids. Germline V gene lookup returns CDR1 SGHRS and CDR2 YFSETQ. Trimming took 4 bases from V and 3 from J, leaving 13 bases between them. Here the CDR3 reads CASSTIRGDTGELFF. The CDR3 coding sequence is TGCGCCAGCAGCACTATCCGGGGCGACACCGGGGAGCTGTTTTTT. The variable domain in full, with the rest retrieved from reference TRBV5-1 and TRBJ2-2, is KAGVTQTPRYLIKTRGQQVTLSCSPISGHRSVSWYQQTPGQGLQFLFEYFSETQRNKGNFPGRFSGRQFSNSRSEMNVSTLELGDSALYLCASSTIRGDTGELFFGEGSRLTVL.

The gene calls are TRBV15 and TRBJ1-1; D is perhaps TRBD1 (5 bases). V was pared by 1 base and J by 4 bases, with 16 bases between. Per the germline V gene, CDR1 is LNHNV and CDR2 is YYDKDF (reference sequence). The CDR3 runs to 16 residues. This CDR3 reads CATSRVPVMGVTEAFF. The CDR3 DNA reads TGTGCCACCAGCAGAGTTCCAGTGATGGGGGTCACTGAAGCTTTCTTT.

The sample holds many counts of this clonotype. The CDR3 nucleotides read TGTGCCATCAGTGGCCCTAGCGGGGTCACAGATACGCAGTATTTT. It encodes CAISGPSGVTDTQYF. The chain uses TRBV10-3 and TRBJ2-3; 9 bases match TRBD2. The CDR3 has 15 amino acids. Per germline, CDR1 ENHRY and CDR2 SYGVKD. The trim removed 4 bases at V and 2 bases at J, leaving 4 bases unmatched.

This clonotype has at least ten counts. The rearrangement links TRBV5-1 to TRBJ2-3; D perhaps matches TRBD1 (5 bases). The CDR3 has 14 amino acids. V was pared by 0 bases and J by 2 bases, with 7 bases between. Germline CDR1 and CDR2: SGHRS and YFSETQ. CDR3 in amino acids: CASSLVGVTDTQYF. The CDR3 nucleotides read TGCGCCAGCAGCTTGGTAGGGGTCACAGATACGCAGTATTTT.

The rearrangement uses TRBV20-1 and TRBJ2-7; 8 bases fit TRBD2. Germline CDR1 reads DFQATT; CDR2 reads SNEGSKA (reference sequence). The junction had 11 bases not matched to a gene; V was cut back by 1 base and J by 9 bases. The CDR3 runs to 14 residues. This CDR3 is CSARVPAGAGAQYF. DNA of the CDR3: TGCAGTGCTAGAGTGCCAGCGGGAGCGGGGGCGCAGTACTTC.

This clonotype turned up a few times. The chain combines TRBV7-2 with TRBJ1-1, with D unclear. Germline V lookup: CDR1 SGHTA, CDR2 FQGNSA. Trimming removed 2 bases from V and 0 bases from J, with 10 bases in between. This CDR3 is built from 15 residues. The CDR3 spells CASSLTGGLNTEAFF. For the CDR3, the DNA is TGTGCCAGCAGCTTAACCGGAGGTTTGAACACTGAAGCTTTCTTT.

This clonotype has a handful of counts. J is TRBJ2-5 and V is TRBV20-1; a weak D match, TRBD1 (5 bases). Trimming took off 1 base at V and 0 bases at J, with 15 bases between the two ends. CDR1 is DFQATT and CDR2 is SNEGSKA in the germline V gene (reference sequence). The CDR3 contains 16 residues. The DNA for the CDR3 is TGCAGTGCTAGAGCCGCCGCGACAGTGGACCAAGAGACCCAGTACTTC. It codes for CSARAAATVDQETQYF.

The CDR3: CASSSPWEREAYNEQFF. CDR3 DNA sequence: TGTGCCAGCAGTTCCCCTTGGGAGCGGGAGGCTTACAATGAGCAGTTCTTC. The V and J genes are TRBV6-5 and TRBJ2-1, with TRBD2 matching 9 bases. The CDR3 spans 17 residues. V was pared by 4 bases and J by 4 bases, with 11 bases of the junction left unmatched. Germline CDR1 and CDR2: MNHEY and SVGAGI.

Only a few counts were recorded for this clonotype. This rearrangement joins TRBV29-1 to TRBJ2-7; unclear D gene. Germline V gene lookup returns CDR1 SQVTM and CDR2 ANQGSEA. V was cut by 4 bases and J by 3 bases, with 4 bases left in between. This CDR3 region has 10 residues. The CDR3 sequence is CSVADYEQYF. In nucleotides, the CDR3 is TGCAGCGTTGCTGACTACGAGCAGTACTTC.

The rearrangement links TRBV20-1 to TRBJ2-7, with TRBD2 matching over 10 bases. Germline V gene lookup returns CDR1 DFQATT and CDR2 SNEGSKA (reference sequence). Unmatched junction bases numbered 5, after V lost 5 bases and J lost 1 base. The CDR3 is made up of 14 amino acids. The CDR3 protein is CSAPGLASSYEQYF. In DNA form, the CDR3 reads TGCAGTGCTCCGGGACTAGCGTCATCCTACGAGCAGTACTTC.

This chain links TRBV4-3 with TRBJ2-5; D ambiguous. Trimming removed 0 bases at V and 4 bases at J, with 12 bases between. The germline V gene encodes CDR1 LGHNA and CDR2 YSLEER. The CDR3 runs to 15 residues. The CDR3 DNA reads TGCGCCAGCAGCCAAGAGATTATAGGCGGAGAGACCCAGTACTTC. Its translation is CASSQEIIGGETQYF.

The J gene is TRBJ2-6, the V gene TRBV27; TRBD1 might be the D (5 bases). CDR3 size: 16 residues. V lost 2 bases to trimming and J lost 0 bases, with 8 bases between them. CDR1 MNHEY and CDR2 SMNVEV come from the germline V gene (reference sequence). CDR3 sequence reads: CASSLRQNSGANVLTF. In DNA form, the CDR3 reads TGTGCCAGCAGTTTAAGACAGAACTCTGGGGCCAACGTCCTGACTTTC.

This sequence joins TRBV5-6 and TRBJ2-1, with TRBD2 matching over 12 bases. After removal of 5 bases from V and 8 bases from J, the junction contained 8 bases not matched to a gene. Germline loops: CDR1 SGHDT, CDR2 YYEEEE. This CDR3 region has 15 residues. The CDR3 is CASRETSGGNDEQFF. The DNA for the CDR3 is TGTGCCAGCAGAGAGACTAGCGGGGGAAATGATGAGCAGTTCTTC.

The chain combines TRBV7-6 with TRBJ2-5, with D perhaps TRBD2 (5 bases). The CDR3 totals 14 residues. Trimming took 4 bases from V and 4 from J, leaving 13 bases between them. Per germline, CDR1 SGHVS and CDR2 FNYEAQ. The CDR3 DNA reads as TGTGCCAGCAGCTCTCCAGAAGGGAGAGAGACCCAGTACTTC. Protein product: CASSSPEGRETQYF.

The chain combines TRBV12-3 or TRBV12-4 with TRBJ2-1; 8 bases are shared with TRBD2. Trimming took 1 base from V and 4 from J; bases not matched to a gene: 3. The CDR3 runs 15 residues. CDR3 in amino acids: CASSLVGRAYNEQFF. The DNA for the CDR3 is TGTGCCAGCAGTTTAGTCGGGAGGGCGTACAATGAGCAGTTCTTC.

The V gene is TRBV5-1, the J gene TRBJ2-7; tentatively, D is TRBD1 or TRBD2 (5 bases each). The ends were cut back, 4 bases at V and 1 base at J, with 15 bases in the middle. There are 15 residues in the CDR3. CDR1 and CDR2 from the germline V gene are SGHRS and YFSETQ. This CDR3 reads CASSLKGDRSYEQYF. CDR3 nucleotide sequence: TGCGCCAGCAGCCTCAAAGGGGACCGTTCCTACGAGCAGTACTTC.

This clonotype was counted only a few times. The rearrangement links TRBV11-2 to TRBJ2-7; 9 bases are shared with TRBD1. Looked up from germline, CDR1 is SGHAT and CDR2 is FQNNGV. Trimming at V came to 7 bases and at J to 3 bases, leaving 7 bases not matched to a gene. This CDR3 has 14 residues. CDR3 sequence (DNA): TGTGCCAGCAATCCGGGACAGGGAGGCTACGAGCAGTACTTC. Amino acid sequence: CASNPGQGGYEQYF.

This chain uses TRBV30 with TRBJ2-7; 8 bases map to TRBD1. CDR1 and CDR2 (germline): GTSNPN, SVGIG (reference sequence). The junction had 3 bases not matched to a gene; V was cut back by 0 bases and J by 2 bases. The CDR3 sequence is 14 residues long. CDR3 coding DNA: TGTGCCTGGAGTGTGGACAGGGCGCCCTACGAGCAGTACTTC. It is translated as CAWSVDRAPYEQYF.

At least ten counts were recorded for this clonotype. The V and J genes are TRBV10-3 and TRBJ1-3; tentative D call: TRBD1 (5 bases). The CDR3 is 12 residues long. Germline values: CDR1 ENHRY, CDR2 SYGVKD. Trimming removed 8 bases at V and 1 base at J, with 6 bases between. In nucleotides, the CDR3 is TGTGCCATCGGGGGATCTGGAAACACCATATATTTT. The encoded protein is CAIGGSGNTIYF.